These 20 T cell receptor beta chains came from one sample sequenced in a study of vaccination effects on CD4 cells after COVID-19. Some clones are missing from TCRdb's copy, which holds only in-frame ones; the method was immunoSEQ multiplex PCR. The sample has about 41,000 clones, under 70% seen once. Using viral peptide pools, the ViraFEST assay grew out antigen-specific CD4+ T cells prior to sequencing. The culture ran for 10 days before CD4+ T cells were isolated. Vaccine recipients lacked prior SARS-CoV-2 infection and had negative nucleocapsid antibodies. No antigen has been identified for these receptors. The sequencing used CD4+ T cells from PBMCs cultured with HCoV-OC43 spike peptides, collected before COVID-19 vaccination. The subset is: HCoV-OC43 spike overlapping peptide pool stimulation. Source of these receptors: a human donor who received a COVID-19 vaccine.

V gene TRBV5-3 combines with J gene TRBJ1-2; 9 bases align to TRBD1. TRBV5-3 is an open reading frame, and its role is uncertain. This CDR3 has 14 amino acids. V was pared by 0 bases and J by 3 bases, with 0 bases of the junction left unmatched. The CDR3 DNA reads TGTGCCAGAAGCTTGGGGGACAGGGACTATGGCTACACCTTC. Translating gives CARSLGDRDYGYTF.

This clone was seen more than once but under ten times. The chain couples TRBV11-2 to TRBJ2-2; D call uncertain. CDR3 length: 13 residues. The V end was cut by 5 bases, the J end by 3 bases, with 7 bases between. CDR1 and CDR2 from the germline V gene are SGHAT and FQNNGV. CDR3 residues: CASSPRYTGELFF. CDR3 nucleotide sequence: TGTGCCAGCAGCCCAAGATACACCGGGGAGCTGTTTTTT.

This rearrangement joins TRBV9 to TRBJ2-1; 7 nucleotides align to TRBD2. CDR1 is SGDLS, CDR2 YYNGEE, per germline. The CDR3 is 13 amino acids. V lost 2 bases to trimming and J lost 5 bases; unmatched junction nucleotides: 1. This CDR3 reads CASSVGLHNEQFF. The DNA for the CDR3 is TGTGCCAGCAGCGTGGGACTACACAATGAGCAGTTCTTC.

This chain links TRBV19 with TRBJ1-1; no clear D. V was clipped by 6 bases and J by 0 bases, with 14 bases between them. This CDR3 has 15 residues. In germline, CDR1 is LNHDA, CDR2 SQIVND (reference sequence). CDR3 residues: CASRPSIFMNTEAFF. The CDR3 DNA reads TGTGCCAGTAGGCCGTCAATATTTATGAACACTGAAGCTTTCTTT.

CDR3 amino acids: CASSSQHREQYF. CDR3 nucleotide sequence: TGTGCCAGCAGCTCACAACATAGGGAGCAGTACTTC. The chain links TRBV7-2 to TRBJ2-7; D ambiguous. Trimming took off 4 bases at V and 7 bases at J, with 11 bases between the two ends. In germline, CDR1 is SGHTA, CDR2 FQGNSA. The CDR3 is made up of 12 amino acids.

The rearrangement links TRBV6-5 to TRBJ1-5; 7 positions match TRBD1. The CDR3 runs to 15 residues. Trimming cost V 6 bases and J 4 bases; bases outside gene matches: 9. Per the germline V gene, CDR1 is MNHEY and CDR2 is SVGAGI. CDR3 in DNA: TGTGCCAGCAGACTTCAAGGGACAGCAAATCAGCCCCAGCATTTT. It specifies CASRLQGTANQPQHF.

This clone was counted once. The chain joins TRBV28 to TRBJ1-5; D call uncertain. The germline V gene has CDR1 MDHEN and CDR2 SYDVKM. Trimming cost V 3 bases and J 6 bases, with 6 bases left between them. CDR3 length: 12 amino acids. CDR3 sequence (DNA): TGTGCCAGCAGTTTGGAGGGTCAGCCCCAGCATTTT. It encodes CASSLEGQPQHF. The full variable domain, in which reference TRBV28 and TRBJ1-5 provide the parts outside the CDR3, is DVKVTQSSRYLVKRTGEKVFLECVQDMDHENMFWYRQDPGLGLRLIYFSYDVKMKEKGDIPEGYSVSREKKERFSLILESASTNQTSMYLCASSLEGQPQHFGDGTRLSIL.

V is TRBV29-1 and J is TRBJ2-7; TRBD2 is a possible D gene (5 bases). This CDR3 has 13 residues. The germline CDR1 and CDR2 sequences are SQVTM and ANQGSEA. The V and J ends lost 5 bases and 6 bases respectively, with 17 bases between them. The DNA for the CDR3 is TGCAGCGTTTCTACTAGAGTAAGTGGCGAGCAGTACTTC. Translation: CSVSTRVSGEQYF.

This rearrangement joins TRBV29-1 to TRBJ1-1, with 7 bases fitting TRBD1. V shed 7 bases, J shed 2 bases, and the junction held 10 bases outside the gene matches. The germline CDR1 and CDR2 sequences are SQVTM and ANQGSEA. The CDR3 totals 14 residues. This CDR3 reads CSAPPRQGNTEAFF. For the CDR3, the DNA is TGCAGCGCTCCCCCCCGACAGGGTAACACTGAAGCTTTCTTT.

The rearrangement links TRBV6-5 to TRBJ1-5; 10 positions agree with TRBD1. The germline V gene encodes CDR1 MNHEY and CDR2 SVGAGI. CDR3 length: 15 residues. V was clipped by 6 bases and J by 5 bases; unmatched bases: 7. The CDR3: CASRKPGQGYQPQHF. CDR3 DNA: TGTGCCAGCAGGAAACCGGGACAGGGGTATCAGCCCCAGCATTTT.

This clone was detected only a few times. This chain joins TRBV7-9 and TRBJ1-1; D might be TRBD1 (5 bases). Trimming shortened V by 0 bases and J by 6 bases, and 8 bases separated the two germline ends. CDR3 length equals 13 residues. Germline CDR1 is SEHNR and CDR2 is FQNEAQ (reference sequence). CDR3 bases: TGTGCCAGCAGCTTAGCTTCGGGGGCTGAAGCTTTCTTT. This translates into CASSLASGAEAFF.

The V gene is TRBV6-5, the J gene TRBJ1-3; D not resolved. Germline V CDR1 and CDR2: MNHEY, SVGAGI. The V and J ends lost 3 bases and 1 base respectively, with 10 bases between them. The CDR3 spans 15 residues. The CDR3: CASSYSGRSGNTIYF. In nucleotides, the CDR3 is TGTGCCAGCAGTTATTCGGGCAGATCTGGAAACACCATATATTTT.

This clone is a singleton in its sample. V gene TRBV28 combines with J gene TRBJ2-3; the D is unclear. The germline V gene encodes CDR1 MDHEN and CDR2 SYDVKM. V gave up 2 bases and J gave up 4 bases, with 10 bases separating them. The CDR3 spans 14 residues. CDR3 DNA sequence: TGTGCCAGCAGTTTAACAGAGGACCCAGATACGCAGTATTTT. As protein: CASSLTEDPDTQYF.

This clone has only a few counts. The chain carries TRBV7-3 and TRBJ1-1, with D maybe TRBD1 (6 bases). The CDR3 is 16 residues long. Germline assignment: CDR1 SGHTA and CDR2 FQGTGA. V was shortened by 4 bases and J by 4 bases, with 19 bases between the two germline ends. The CDR3 DNA reads as TGTGCCAGCAGCTCCCTCGGGGGGGCCTTAGGCACTGAAGCTTTCTTT. Translation: CASSSLGGALGTEAFF.

The CDR3 sequence: CASSPGQGAVTEAFF. For the CDR3, the DNA is TGTGCCAGCTCACCGGGACAGGGGGCGGTTACTGAAGCTTTCTTT. The V and J genes are TRBV18 and TRBJ1-1; 12 positions match TRBD1. CDR3 length equals 15 residues. With V trimmed by 3 bases and J by 5 bases, 4 bases remained unmatched. Germline-derived CDR1 and CDR2 are KGHSH and LQKENI.

The chain has TRBV5-5 and TRBJ1-5, with D possibly being TRBD1 (5 bases). V lost 4 bases and J 2 bases, leaving 10 bases between the germline ends. The germline V gene has CDR1 SGHKS and CDR2 YYEKEE (reference sequence). This CDR3 is built from 14 residues. The CDR3 DNA sequence: TGTGCCAGCAGCCGACCGGGGCGCAATCAGCCCCAGCATTTT. It encodes CASSRPGRNQPQHF.

V gene TRBV12-3 or TRBV12-4 combines with J gene TRBJ2-7; unclear D gene. This CDR3 comprises 11 residues. The ends were cut back, 6 bases at V and 8 bases at J, with 11 bases in the middle. The CDR3 loop is CASSRTDKQYF. DNA for the CDR3: TGTGCCAGCAGCCGAACCGACAAGCAGTACTTC.

The chain has TRBV11-1 and TRBJ2-7; D is uncertain. The CDR3 sequence is 13 residues long. Trimming left V 0 bases short and J 2 bases short, with 5 bases between. Germline CDR1 SGHAT, CDR2 FQDESV (reference sequence). The CDR3 is CASSLAWTYEQYF. The CDR3 DNA reads TGTGCCAGCAGCTTAGCGTGGACCTACGAGCAGTACTTC.

In this sample, this clone turned up a few times. The chain carries TRBV23-1 and TRBJ1-5; TRBD1 is a possible D gene (6 bases). TRBV23-1 is classed as an ORF, of uncertain function. The CDR3 loop spans 15 amino acids. V dropped 6 bases and J dropped 7 bases, with 19 bases sitting between them. DNA of the CDR3: TGCGCCAGCAGAAAGGACAGTGCCCGGGAACAGCCCCAGCATTTT. Its translation: CASRKDSAREQPQHF.

This rearrangement joins TRBV6-2 or TRBV6-3 to TRBJ1-6; the D is unclear. Germline V gene sequence: CDR1 MNHEY, CDR2 SVGEGT. V was shortened by 0 bases and J by 7 bases, with 4 bases between the two germline ends. This CDR3 has 13 amino acids. The DNA for the CDR3 is TGTGCCAGCAGTTACTCGGAAAATTCACCCCTCCACTTT. Translated: CASSYSENSPLHF.